This T cell receptor (beta chain) was profiled in a study of blood T cell repertoires in COVID-19. Study information: Sites across the United States, Italy and Spain contributed samples from acute and convalescent COVID-19.

Seattle patients were enrolled during active infection and followed longitudinally. In the source study's methods: By means of reference gene primer amplification, nucleated cell counts were estimated. Method: immunoSEQ multiplex PCR; TCRdb's copy keeps in-frame clones and lacks some. D and trimming come from the DNA, and the V and J calls and clone size come from that table. Of 150,000 to 200,000 clones in the sample, roughly 83% were seen once. The CDR3 consists of 15 residues. With 3 bases removed from V and 5 bases from J, the gap between germline ends came to 11 bases. The germline V gene has CDR1 LNHDA and CDR2 SQIVND (reference sequence).

Sequenced material: peripheral blood. V is TRBV19 and J is TRBJ1-6; D is undetermined. This TCR derives from a woman aged 40-49 years with COVID-19, enrolled during active disease. The DNA of the CDR3 is TGTGCCAGTAGTATCGTGAGCTCGGATAATTCACCCCTCCACTTT. It translates to CASSIVSSDNSPLHF. Looking up the rest from reference TRBV19 and TRBJ1-6 gives the full variable domain: DGGITQSPKYLFRKEGQNVTLSCEQNLNHDAMYWYRQDPGQGLRLIYYSQIVNDFQKGDIAEGYSVSREKKESFPLTVTSAQKNPTAFYLCASSIVSSDNSPLHFGNGTRLTVT.